These 23 T cell receptor beta chains originate from one sample sequenced in a study of response to subunit inactivated influenza vaccine. TCRdb fed the RT-PCR reads into MiXCR, producing one record per CDR3 protein. The sample yields a few hundred thousand distinct CDR3 sequences, about 15% seen once. The source was PBMCs from blood, collected 11 to 12 days after vaccination. Receptors were obtained from a man in his forties or fifties who received an inactivated influenza vaccine.

The sample holds a few counts of this clonotype. The chain combines TRBV4-2 with TRBJ2-3; TRBD2 matches at 14 bases. The CDR3 runs to 17 residues. Germline V gene sequence: CDR1 LGHNA, CDR2 YNFKEQ. V lost 1 base and J lost 5; bases outside the gene matches: 5. The CDR3 region has the DNA TGTGCCAGCAGCCAAGCGGGACTAGCGGGAGCTGGAGATACGCAGTATTTT. It codes for CASSQAGLAGAGDTQYF.

The chain combines TRBV15 with TRBJ2-3, with D possibly matching TRBD2 (5 bases). Trimming pared 3 bases from V and 4 bases from J, leaving 8 bases between. The germline V gene encodes CDR1 LNHNV and CDR2 YYDKDF (reference sequence). The CDR3 has 13 residues. In DNA, the CDR3 is TGTGCCACCAGCAGGAAGAGGGCAGATACGCAGTATTTT. Residues: CATSRKRADTQYF.

This clonotype was seen only once. The chain joins TRBV27 to TRBJ2-1; 7 bases agree with TRBD2. Germline V gene sequence: CDR1 MNHEY, CDR2 SMNVEV (reference sequence). After removal of 3 bases from V and 6 bases from J, the junction contained 8 bases not matched to a gene. The CDR3 sequence is 15 residues long. CDR3 protein: CASSFGGRVRNEQFF. CDR3 DNA: TGTGCCAGCAGTTTCGGGGGGAGGGTTCGCAATGAGCAGTTCTTC.

This clonotype was counted a few times. The chain carries TRBV18 and TRBJ2-5, with D uncertain. In germline, CDR1 is KGHSH, CDR2 LQKENI. CDR3 length: 17 amino acids. Between the trimmed V and J ends, which lost 0 bases and 5 bases, there was a span of 19 bases. CDR3: CASSPPNSLIPGETQYF. CDR3 in DNA: TGTGCCAGCTCACCACCGAACAGTCTAATACCTGGGGAGACCCAGTACTTC.

This clonotype was seen repeatedly, ten times or more. The chain recombines TRBV7-9 with TRBJ2-2, with TRBD1 matching over 9 bases. The CDR3 is 16 amino acids. Trimming took 4 bases from V and 7 from J; bases not matched to a gene: 10. Germline V gene data show CDR1 as SEHNR and CDR2 as FQNEAQ (reference sequence). In DNA, the CDR3 is TGTGCCAGCAGCTCCTCCGGGACAGGGAGAGGCGGGGAGCTGTTTTTT. Residues: CASSSSGTGRGGELFF.

This clonotype showed up many times. The chain is built from TRBV6-1 and TRBJ2-5; D possibly uses TRBD1 or TRBD2 (5 bases each). Germline lookup yields CDR1 MNHNS and CDR2 SASEGT. The CDR3 extends over 14 amino acids. Deletions cut 5 bases from V and 5 bases from J, with 15 bases between. DNA for the CDR3: TGTGCCAGCAGTCCCAGGGACGGAGTGGAGACCCAGTACTTC. Protein product: CASSPRDGVETQYF.

V usage is TRBV18 and J usage is TRBJ2-2, with TRBD2 matching 9 bases. The junction had 7 bases not matched to a gene; V was cut back by 2 bases and J by 6 bases. The CDR3 is 16 amino acids. The germline V gene has CDR1 KGHSH and CDR2 LQKENI. The CDR3 sequence: CASSPRLAVSSGELFF. The CDR3 DNA reads as TGTGCCAGCTCACCAAGACTAGCGGTCTCATCCGGGGAGCTGTTTTTT.

CDR3 protein: CASSFGSRGYEQYF. The CDR3 DNA reads TGTGCCAGCAGCTTTGGTTCAAGGGGCTACGAGCAGTACTTC. The rearrangement joins TRBV5-5 to TRBJ2-7, with D perhaps TRBD1 (5 bases). The CDR3 has 14 residues. Trimming cost V 2 bases and J 3 bases, with 12 bases left between them. CDR1 and CDR2 (germline): SGHKS, YYEKEE (reference sequence). The entire variable domain, with the rest obtained from reference TRBV5-5 and TRBJ2-7, is as follows: DAGVTQSPTHLIKTRGQQVTLRCSPISGHKSVSWYQQVLGQGPQFIFQYYEKEERGRGNFPDRFSARQFPNYSSELNVNALLLGDSALYLCASSFGSRGYEQYFGPGTRLTVT.

This clonotype was observed many times. The chain links TRBV7-8 to TRBJ2-1, with TRBD2 matching 7 bases. There are 15 residues in the CDR3. The germline gives CDR1 SGHVS, CDR2 FQNEAQ. V shed 1 base, J shed 5 bases, and the junction held 5 bases outside the gene matches. CDR3 bases: TGTGCCAGCAGCTTAGGACTAGCTGGGAACAATGAGCAGTTCTTC. Encoded protein: CASSLGLAGNNEQFF.

V usage is TRBV7-2 and J usage is TRBJ1-2; a possible D gene is TRBD1 (6 bases). CDR1 is SGHTA, CDR2 FQGNSA, per germline. CDR3 length: 13 amino acids. The ends were cut back, 5 bases at V and 13 bases at J, with 20 bases in the middle. CDR3 loop: CASSGDRTLVSTF. CDR3 DNA: TGTGCCAGCAGCGGCGACAGGACATTGGTCTCCACCTTC.

The chain has TRBV20-1 and TRBJ1-6, with a weak D call TRBD1 (5 bases). Germline CDR1 reads DFQATT; CDR2 reads SNEGSKA (reference sequence). Trimming left V 6 bases short and J 8 bases short, with 17 bases between. This CDR3 has 14 amino acids. The CDR3 reads CSAPGGRSHSPLHF. The CDR3 DNA follows: TGCAGTGCCCCGGGGGGTAGAAGCCATTCACCCCTCCACTTT.

A few counts support this clonotype. The V gene is TRBV20-1, the J gene TRBJ1-2; 8 positions match TRBD1. With V trimmed by 7 bases and J by 4 bases, 8 bases remained unmatched. The length of the CDR3 is 13 residues. Germline loops: CDR1 DFQATT, CDR2 SNEGSKA (reference sequence). CDR3 nucleotides: TGCAGTGGAGAGACAGGGGCGGCCTATGGCTACACCTTC. Translating it yields CSGETGAAYGYTF.

The chain couples TRBV12-3 or TRBV12-4 to TRBJ2-6; D remains ambiguous. This CDR3 is 15 amino acids long. Between the trimmed V and J ends, which lost 3 bases and 2 bases, there was a span of 8 bases. CDR3 protein: CASSFWRTGANVLTF. The CDR3 nucleotides read TGTGCCAGCAGTTTTTGGCGGACTGGGGCCAACGTCCTGACTTTC.

This clonotype has more than one count but fewer than ten. This chain joins TRBV7-2 and TRBJ1-6; D call uncertain. Germline V gene sequence: CDR1 SGHTA, CDR2 FQGNSA. With 5 bases removed from V and 9 bases from J, the gap between germline ends came to 11 bases. The CDR3 spans 13 residues. CDR3 DNA: TGTGCCAGCAGCCCCAGATCGAGTTCACCCCTCCACTTT. Protein sequence: CASSPRSSSPLHF.

At least ten counts were recorded for this clonotype. The CDR3 protein is CATSKQGSEQFF. The CDR3 bases are TGTGCCACCAGTAAGCAGGGGAGTGAGCAGTTCTTC. V gene TRBV15 combines with J gene TRBJ2-1, with TRBD1 as a possible D gene (6 bases). Germline V gives CDR1 LNHNV, CDR2 YYDKDF (reference sequence). With 6 bases removed from V and 9 bases from J, the gap between germline ends came to 12 bases. CDR3 size: 12 residues. The variable domain in full, completed from reference TRBV15 and TRBJ2-1, reads DAMVIQNPRYQVTQFGKPVTLSCSQTLNHNVMYWYQQKSSQAPKLLFHYYDKDFNNEADTPDNFQSRRPNTSFCFLDIRSPGLGDTAMYLCATSKQGSEQFFGPGTRLTVL.

This clonotype was found a few times. The chain has TRBV20-1 and TRBJ2-7, with D possibly matching TRBD1 (6 bases). With 2 bases removed from V and 1 base from J, the gap between germline ends came to 15 bases. This CDR3 has 15 amino acids. Per the germline V gene, CDR1 is DFQATT and CDR2 is SNEGSKA (reference sequence). CDR3: CSARTPQGLSYEQYF. As DNA, the CDR3 is TGCAGTGCTAGAACCCCACAGGGATTGTCCTACGAGCAGTACTTC.

J is TRBJ2-1 and V is TRBV11-2; D not certain. The CDR3 extends over 15 amino acids. V was shortened by 3 bases and J by 4 bases, with 13 bases between the two germline ends. Germline V gene lookup returns CDR1 SGHAT and CDR2 FQNNGV. The CDR3 region has the DNA TGTGCCAGCAGCTTGGCGCGTGCAGAATACAATGAGCAGTTCTTC. Its protein is CASSLARAEYNEQFF.

For the CDR3, the DNA is TGCGCCAGCAGCCAAGATGTGTCCGGGCCCCAGCCCCAGCATTTT. It codes for CASSQDVSGPQPQHF. This rearrangement joins TRBV4-3 to TRBJ1-5; D unclear. The length of the CDR3 is 15 residues. CDR1 and CDR2 (germline): LGHNA, YSLEER. V was clipped by 0 bases and J by 7 bases, with 13 bases between them.

This chain uses TRBV4-3 with TRBJ2-3; D remains unclear. Germline V gene sequence: CDR1 LGHNA, CDR2 YSLEER. This CDR3 contains 16 residues. V was pared by 3 bases and J by 1 base, with 14 bases between. This chain's CDR3 is CASSQGLSGRTDTQYF. Here the CDR3 DNA reads TGCGCCAGCAGCCAGGGCCTTTCCGGGCGCACAGATACGCAGTATTTT.

CDR3 bases: TGCAGCGTTGGAAAGGATTATGGCTACACCTTC. Protein sequence: CSVGKDYGYTF. This rearrangement joins TRBV29-1 to TRBJ1-2; D ambiguous. The CDR3 spans 11 residues. V lost 4 bases, J lost 5 bases, and 8 bases lay in between. CDR1 is SQVTM, CDR2 ANQGSEA, per germline.

This clonotype was observed a few times. The chain joins TRBV6-2 or TRBV6-3 to TRBJ2-1; 9 nucleotides match TRBD2. CDR1 MNHEY and CDR2 SVGEGT come from the germline V gene. This CDR3 region has 16 residues. With 0 bases clipped from V and 5 bases from J, the junction kept 5 bases outside the gene matches. CDR3: CASSYSRTSANNEQFF. The CDR3 DNA follows: TGTGCCAGCAGTTACTCTCGGACTAGCGCCAACAATGAGCAGTTCTTC.

There are many counts of this clonotype. V is TRBV12-3 or TRBV12-4 and J is TRBJ1-1; maybe TRBD1 (6 bases). V was pared by 5 bases and J by 1 base, with 11 bases between. The CDR3 has 14 residues. This CDR3 reads CASSTWDTNTEAFF. DNA of the CDR3: TGTGCCAGCAGTACTTGGGACACGAACACTGAAGCTTTCTTT.

V usage is TRBV5-6 and J usage is TRBJ2-7, with 7 bases that match TRBD1. V lost 4 bases to trimming and J lost 2 bases; unmatched junction nucleotides: 9. The CDR3 totals 15 residues. Per the germline V gene, CDR1 is SGHDT and CDR2 is YYEEEE. The CDR3 coding sequence is TGTGCCAGCAGCGCCGGGACAGCAGATCCCTACGAGCAGTACTTC. It yields the protein CASSAGTADPYEQYF. The full variable domain, with the rest looked up from reference TRBV5-6 and TRBJ2-7, is DAGVTQSPTHLIKTRGQQVTLRCSPKSGHDTVSWYQQALGQGPQFIFQYYEEEERQRGNFPDRFSGHQFPNYSSELNVNALLLGDSALYLCASSAGTADPYEQYFGPGTRLTVT.